This T cell receptor beta chain was obtained from a study of CD4 T cells in relation to SARS-CoV-2 and coronaviruses. CD4+ T cells from unexposed donors were obtained before the COVID-19 pandemic (2011-2018). Findings of the study overall: No donor gave both pre-pandemic and post-infection samples. Monoreactive clones expanded significantly more to SARS-CoV-2 than crossreactive clones did.

Some clones are missing from TCRdb's copy, which holds only in-frame ones; the method was immunoSEQ multiplex PCR. The repertoire includes roughly 61,000 clones, around 86% of them detected once, and around 1.5% sits in the top ten. Notes on this clone: What it recognizes is unknown.

CDR1 and CDR2 from the germline V gene are KGHSH and LQKENI. The CDR3 is 13 amino acids. Trimming stripped 4 bases from V and 8 bases from J, with 14 bases between. Sequenced material: memory CD4+ T cells from PBMCs. The chain recombines TRBV18 with TRBJ1-2; no clear D. The origin of this receptor is a human donor in good health. CDR3 residues: CASSRDGLLGYTF. For the CDR3, the DNA is TGTGCCAGCTCACGCGATGGACTGCTGGGCTACACCTTC.